The 6 T cell receptor beta chains below all came from one sample that was sequenced in a study of preoperative IRX-2 immunotherapy in early breast cancer. The sample's treatment: preoperative locoregional IRX-2 cytokine immunotherapy. The protocol was immunoSEQ multiplex PCR, while the TCRdb copy is restricted to in-frame clones and leaves out a portion. The table lists 30,000 to 45,000 clones, 65% to 90% of them singletons, with 1.5% in the top ten. The material sequenced was lymph node tissue, taken after IRX-2 immunotherapy. The receptors were gathered from a human donor with breast cancer.

V and J are TRBV19 and TRBJ2-3; possible D gene TRBD2, 6 bases. V was cut by 1 base and J by 3 bases, with 11 bases left in between. Germline CDR1 reads LNHDA; CDR2 reads SQIVND (reference sequence). The CDR3 length is 15 residues. The CDR3 sequence is CASSIAPGVTDTQYF. DNA of the CDR3: TGTGCCAGTAGTATAGCGCCGGGGGTAACAGATACGCAGTATTTT.

The chain is built from TRBV4-1 and TRBJ1-4; D not resolved. The CDR3 totals 15 residues. CDR1 is MGHRA, CDR2 YSYEKL, per germline. V lost 0 bases and J 6 bases, leaving 11 bases between the germline ends. CDR3 in amino acids: CASSQEAGWDEKLFF. CDR3 coding DNA: TGCGCCAGCAGCCAAGAGGCAGGATGGGATGAAAAACTGTTTTTT.

This clone was found once. The V call is TRBV22-1, the J call TRBJ1-3. TRBV22-1 is classified as a pseudogene. This CDR3 comprises 16 residues. The CDR3 loop reads CASSYPTRSSGNTIYF. The DNA of the CDR3 is TGTGCCAGCAGTTACCCGACCAGGAGCTCTGGAAACACCATATATTTT.

The sample holds one count of this clone. V gene TRBV19 combines with J gene TRBJ1-4, with unresolved D. Trimming cost V 10 bases and J 5 bases, with 20 bases left between them. Germline CDR1 LNHDA, CDR2 SQIVND (reference sequence). The CDR3 is 15 amino acids. CDR3 sequence reads: CATQRRPQRNEKLFF. The CDR3 DNA reads TGTGCCACCCAGCGGAGACCGCAAAGGAATGAAAAACTGTTTTTT.

This chain connects TRBV6-8 to TRBJ2-6, with 11 bases lining up with TRBD1. The CDR3 has 19 residues. J gave up 0 bases and V 0 bases, and 4 bases lay outside the gene matches. Per the germline V gene, CDR1 is MNHGY and CDR2 is SAAAGT. For the CDR3, the DNA is TGTGCCAGCAGTTACTCAGGGGGGACAGGGGGCTCTGGGGCCAACGTCCTGACTTTC. Its translation: CASSYSGGTGGSGANVLTF.

The chain has TRBV29-1 and TRBJ1-2; D perhaps matches TRBD1 (5 bases). The CDR3 extends over 12 amino acids. The germline CDR1 and CDR2 sequences are SQVTM and ANQGSEA. V was pared by 7 bases and J by 8 bases, with 17 bases between. The CDR3 DNA is TGCAGCGCCCTCGGGGGGGTTCGCGGCTACACCTTC. Its protein is CSALGGVRGYTF.